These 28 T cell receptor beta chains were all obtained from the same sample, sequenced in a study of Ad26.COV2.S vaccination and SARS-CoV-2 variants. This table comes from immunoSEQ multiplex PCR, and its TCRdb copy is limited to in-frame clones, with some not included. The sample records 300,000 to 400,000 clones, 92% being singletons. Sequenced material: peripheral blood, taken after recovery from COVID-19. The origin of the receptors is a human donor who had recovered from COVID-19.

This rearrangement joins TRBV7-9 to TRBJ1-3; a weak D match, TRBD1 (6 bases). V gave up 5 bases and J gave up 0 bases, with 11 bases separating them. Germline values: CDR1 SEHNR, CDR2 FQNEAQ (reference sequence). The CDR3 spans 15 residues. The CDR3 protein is CASSKGTYSGNTIYF. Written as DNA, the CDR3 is TGTGCCAGCAGCAAGGGGACATACTCTGGAAACACCATATATTTT.

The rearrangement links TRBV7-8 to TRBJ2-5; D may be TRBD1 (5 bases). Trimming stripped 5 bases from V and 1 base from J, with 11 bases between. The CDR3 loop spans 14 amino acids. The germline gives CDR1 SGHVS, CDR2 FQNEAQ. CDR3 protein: CASSQLDSQETQYF. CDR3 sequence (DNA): TGTGCCAGCAGCCAGCTAGACAGCCAAGAGACCCAGTACTTC.

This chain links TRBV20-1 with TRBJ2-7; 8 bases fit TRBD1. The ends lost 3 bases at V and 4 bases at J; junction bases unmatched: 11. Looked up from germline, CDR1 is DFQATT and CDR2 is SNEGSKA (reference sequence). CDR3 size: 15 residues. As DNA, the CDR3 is TGCAGTGCTAGTTCCGGGACAGGCAGCTTTTACGAGCAGTACTTC. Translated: CSASSGTGSFYEQYF.

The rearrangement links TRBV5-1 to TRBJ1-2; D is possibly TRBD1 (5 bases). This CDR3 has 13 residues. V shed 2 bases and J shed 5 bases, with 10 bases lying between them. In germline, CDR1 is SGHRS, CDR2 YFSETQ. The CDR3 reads CASSFDDSYGYTF. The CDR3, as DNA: TGCGCCAGCAGCTTTGACGACAGTTATGGCTACACCTTC.

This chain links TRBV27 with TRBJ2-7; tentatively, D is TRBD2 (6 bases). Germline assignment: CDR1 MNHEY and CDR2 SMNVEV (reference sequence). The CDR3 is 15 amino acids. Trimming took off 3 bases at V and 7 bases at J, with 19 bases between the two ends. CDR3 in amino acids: CASSFLSGEVREQYF. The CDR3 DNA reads TGTGCCAGCAGTTTCCTGTCGGGGGAGGTAAGAGAGCAGTACTTC.

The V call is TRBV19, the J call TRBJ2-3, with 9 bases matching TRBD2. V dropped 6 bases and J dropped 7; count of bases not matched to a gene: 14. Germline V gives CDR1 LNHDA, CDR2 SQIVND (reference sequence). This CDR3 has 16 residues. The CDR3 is CASRMTSGTMLYTQYF. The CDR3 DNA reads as TGTGCCAGTAGAATGACTAGCGGCACTATGTTGTATACGCAGTATTTT.

CDR3 nucleotide sequence: TGTGCCAGCAGCTTACTAGCGGGGGGGAGCACAGATACGCAGTATTTT. Protein product: CASSLLAGGSTDTQYF. The V and J genes are TRBV7-6 and TRBJ2-3; 12 bases match TRBD2. The V gene end was trimmed by 2 bases and the J gene end by 0 bases; junction bases not matched to a gene: 0. CDR1 is SGHVS, CDR2 FNYEAQ, per germline. This CDR3 has 16 residues.

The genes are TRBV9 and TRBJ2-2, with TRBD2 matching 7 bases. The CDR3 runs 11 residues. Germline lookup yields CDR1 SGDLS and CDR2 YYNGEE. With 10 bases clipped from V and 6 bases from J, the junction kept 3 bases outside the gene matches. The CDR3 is CASGGAGELFF. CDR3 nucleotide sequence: TGTGCCTCTGGGGGGGCCGGGGAGCTGTTTTTT.

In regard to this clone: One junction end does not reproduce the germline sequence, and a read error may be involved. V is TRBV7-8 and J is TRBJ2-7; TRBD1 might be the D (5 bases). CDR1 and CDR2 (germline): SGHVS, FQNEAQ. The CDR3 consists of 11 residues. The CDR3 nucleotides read TGTGCCAGCAGCAACGGACATAGGCCCATCTTC. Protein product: CASSNGHRPIF.

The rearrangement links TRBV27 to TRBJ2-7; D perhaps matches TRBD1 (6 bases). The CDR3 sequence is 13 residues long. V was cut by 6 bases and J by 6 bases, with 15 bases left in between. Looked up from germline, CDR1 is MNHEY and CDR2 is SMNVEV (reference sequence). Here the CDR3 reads CASRPGQRSEQYF. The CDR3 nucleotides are TGTGCCAGCAGGCCCGGACAGCGGTCCGAGCAGTACTTC.

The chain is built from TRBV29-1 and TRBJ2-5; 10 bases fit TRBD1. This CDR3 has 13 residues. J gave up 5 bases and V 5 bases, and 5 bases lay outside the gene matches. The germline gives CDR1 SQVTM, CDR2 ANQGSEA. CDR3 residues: CSVPPGQGETQYF. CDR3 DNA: TGCAGCGTTCCCCCGGGACAGGGGGAGACCCAGTACTTC.

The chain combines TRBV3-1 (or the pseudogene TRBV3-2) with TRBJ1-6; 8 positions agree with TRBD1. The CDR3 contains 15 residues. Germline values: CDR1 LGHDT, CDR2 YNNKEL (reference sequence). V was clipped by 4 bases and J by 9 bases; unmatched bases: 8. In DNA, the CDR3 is TGTGCCAGCAGCCGGATTGGACAGGGCGGTTCACCCCTCCACTTT. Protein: CASSRIGQGGSPLHF.

DNA of the CDR3: TGTGCCAGCAGCTTGGGACCAGAGGGGAACACTGAAGCTTTCTTT. It translates to CASSLGPEGNTEAFF. The chain recombines TRBV5-5 with TRBJ1-1, with no clear D. V gave up 0 bases and J gave up 1 base, with 10 bases separating them. Germline CDR1 SGHKS, CDR2 YYEKEE (reference sequence). The CDR3 length is 15 residues.

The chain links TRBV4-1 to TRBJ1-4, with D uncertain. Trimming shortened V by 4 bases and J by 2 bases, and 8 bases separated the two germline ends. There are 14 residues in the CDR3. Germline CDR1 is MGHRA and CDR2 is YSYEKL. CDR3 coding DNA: TGCGCCAGCAGCCCCCTCAGGACTAATGAAAAACTGTTTTTT. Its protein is CASSPLRTNEKLFF.

In DNA form, the CDR3 reads TGTGCCAGCAGCCCAACCACGGGCCCCTCCGAGCAGTACTTC. It yields the protein CASSPTTGPSEQYF. The chain has TRBV7-9 and TRBJ2-7; no reliable D call. The CDR3 totals 14 residues. CDR1 is SEHNR, CDR2 FQNEAQ, per germline (reference sequence). V lost 5 bases and J lost 6, with 17 bases in between.

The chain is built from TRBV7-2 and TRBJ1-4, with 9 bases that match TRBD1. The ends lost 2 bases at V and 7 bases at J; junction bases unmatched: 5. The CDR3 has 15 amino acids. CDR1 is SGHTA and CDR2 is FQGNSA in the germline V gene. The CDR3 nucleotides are TGTGCCAGCAGCTTAAATACAGGGGGCGGTGAAAAACTGTTTTTT. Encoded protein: CASSLNTGGGEKLFF.

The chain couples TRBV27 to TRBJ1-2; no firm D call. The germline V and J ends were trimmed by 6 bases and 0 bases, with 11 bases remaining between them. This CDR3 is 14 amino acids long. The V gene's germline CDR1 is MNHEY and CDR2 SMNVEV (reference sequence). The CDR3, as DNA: TGTGCCAGCAGCCAATCACTCGCTAACTATGGCTACACCTTC. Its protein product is CASSQSLANYGYTF.

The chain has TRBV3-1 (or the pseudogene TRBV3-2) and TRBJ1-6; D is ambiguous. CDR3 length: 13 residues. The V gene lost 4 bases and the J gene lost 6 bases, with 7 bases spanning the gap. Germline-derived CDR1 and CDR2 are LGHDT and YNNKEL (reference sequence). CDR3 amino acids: CASSPQGNSPLHF. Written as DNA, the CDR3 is TGTGCCAGCAGCCCACAAGGTAATTCACCCCTCCACTTT.

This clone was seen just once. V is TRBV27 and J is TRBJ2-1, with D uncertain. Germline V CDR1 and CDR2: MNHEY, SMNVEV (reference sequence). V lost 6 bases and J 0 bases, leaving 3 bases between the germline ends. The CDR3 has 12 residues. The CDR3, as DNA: TGTGCCAGCAGGCCCTCCTACAATGAGCAGTTCTTC. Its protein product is CASRPSYNEQFF.

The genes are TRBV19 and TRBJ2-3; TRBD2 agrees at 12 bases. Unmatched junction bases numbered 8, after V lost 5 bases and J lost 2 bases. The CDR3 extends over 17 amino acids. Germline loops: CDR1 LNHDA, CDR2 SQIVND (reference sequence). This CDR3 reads CASSAPGLAGFTDTQYF. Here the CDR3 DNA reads TGTGCCAGTAGTGCCCCCGGACTAGCGGGGTTCACAGATACGCAGTATTTT.

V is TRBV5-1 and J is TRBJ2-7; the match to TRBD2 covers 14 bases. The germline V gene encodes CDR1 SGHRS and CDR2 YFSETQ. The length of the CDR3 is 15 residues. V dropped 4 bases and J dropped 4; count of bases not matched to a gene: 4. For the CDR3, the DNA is TGCGCCAGCAGCCCGGGACTAGCGGGGGAGTACGAGCAGTACTTC. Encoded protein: CASSPGLAGEYEQYF. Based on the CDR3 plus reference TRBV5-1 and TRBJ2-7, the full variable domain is KAGVTQTPRYLIKTRGQQVTLSCSPISGHRSVSWYQQTPGQGLQFLFEYFSETQRNKGNFPGRFSGRQFSNSRSEMNVSTLELGDSALYLCASSPGLAGEYEQYFGPGTRLTVT.

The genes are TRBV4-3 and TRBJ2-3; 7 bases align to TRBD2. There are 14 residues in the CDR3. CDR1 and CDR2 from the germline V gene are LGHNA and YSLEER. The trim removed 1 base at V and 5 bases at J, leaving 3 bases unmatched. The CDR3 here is CASSQASGIDTQYF. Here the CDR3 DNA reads TGCGCCAGCAGCCAAGCTAGCGGCATAGATACGCAGTATTTT.

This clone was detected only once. CDR3 sequence (DNA): TGTGCCAGCAAGGTGGGGGTCCAGGGGAGATCACCCCTCCACTTT. This translates into CASKVGVQGRSPLHF. The chain couples TRBV6-5 to TRBJ1-6; TRBD1 might be the D (6 bases). From germline, CDR1 is MNHEY and CDR2 SVGAGI. Trimming cost V 7 bases and J 10 bases, with 20 bases left between them. The CDR3 spans 15 residues.

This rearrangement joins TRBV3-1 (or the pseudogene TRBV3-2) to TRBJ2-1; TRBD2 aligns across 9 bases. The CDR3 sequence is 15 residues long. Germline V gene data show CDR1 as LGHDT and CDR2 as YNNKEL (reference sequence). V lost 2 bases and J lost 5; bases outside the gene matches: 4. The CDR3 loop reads CASSQWVAGDNEQFF. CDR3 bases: TGTGCCAGCAGCCAATGGGTAGCGGGGGACAATGAGCAGTTCTTC.

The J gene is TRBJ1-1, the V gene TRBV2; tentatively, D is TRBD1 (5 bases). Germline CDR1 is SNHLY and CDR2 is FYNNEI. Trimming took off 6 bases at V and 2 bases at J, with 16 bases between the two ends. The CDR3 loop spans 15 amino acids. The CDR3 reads CASRERGTINTEAFF. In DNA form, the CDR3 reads TGTGCCAGCAGAGAACGCGGGACGATAAACACTGAAGCTTTCTTT.

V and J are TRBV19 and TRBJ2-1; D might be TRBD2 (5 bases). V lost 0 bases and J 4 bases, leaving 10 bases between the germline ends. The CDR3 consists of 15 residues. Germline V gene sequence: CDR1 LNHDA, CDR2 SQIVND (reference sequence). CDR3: CASSIDLASYNEQFF. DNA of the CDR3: TGTGCCAGTAGTATAGACCTAGCAAGTTACAATGAGCAGTTCTTC.

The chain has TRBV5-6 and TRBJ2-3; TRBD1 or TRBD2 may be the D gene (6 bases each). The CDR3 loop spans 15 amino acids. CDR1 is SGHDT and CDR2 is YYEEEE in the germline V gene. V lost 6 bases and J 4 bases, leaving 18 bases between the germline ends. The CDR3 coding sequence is TGTGCCAGCATCCATGGGGGGCGGTCTTCAGATACGCAGTATTTT. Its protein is CASIHGGRSSDTQYF.

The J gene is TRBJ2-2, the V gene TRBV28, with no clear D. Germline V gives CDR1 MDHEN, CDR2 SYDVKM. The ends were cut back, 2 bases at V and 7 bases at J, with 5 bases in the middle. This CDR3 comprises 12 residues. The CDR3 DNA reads TGTGCCAGCAGTTTAAGGGTCGGGGAGCTGTTTTTT. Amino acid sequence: CASSLRVGELFF.